These T cell receptor beta chains were read from a single sample in a study of OX40 agonist ivuxolimab in advanced cancers. Assay used: immunoSEQ multiplex PCR; TCRdb lists only in-frame clones, some missing. The sample lists about 15,000 clones; 80% to 90% were seen once. Sequenced here: CD4+ or CD8+ T cells sorted from blood, sampled in a trial of the OX40 agonist ivuxolimab. These receptors were taken from an adult with an advanced solid tumor such as melanoma, head and neck, liver or kidney cancer. Both conserved end residues are part of each CDR3. The D gene is left open where the match is weak. Clone size is given for some rows only: seen once, a few or many times, or a class if the clone is expanded.

>TRBJ2-1|-|TRBD2|TRBV4-3
CASSQDDSGRRFF
TGCGCCAGCAGCCAGGACGATAGCGGGAGACGGTTCTTC
>TRBJ1-4|-|-|TRBV7-8
CASSLGRVGEKLFF
TGTGCCAGCAGCTTAGGCAGGGTCGGGGAAAAACTGTTTTTT
>TRBJ1-2|-|-|TRBV6-5
CASNSLANYGYTF
TGTGCCAGTAACTCGTTAGCTAACTATGGCTACACCTTC
>TRBJ1-2|-|-|TRBV29-1
CSVSGQGDGYTF
TGCAGCGTTTCGGGGCAGGGCGATGGCTACACCTTC
>TRBJ1-5|-|-|TRBV27
CASTPGGSQPQHF
TGTGCCAGCACCCCGGGGGGAAGTCAGCCCCAGCATTTT
>TRBJ2-1|-|-|TRBV10-2
CASSEGRSYNEQFF
TGCGCCAGCAGTGAGGGCAGATCCTACAATGAGCAGTTCTTC
>TRBJ1-6|once|TRBD1|TRBV19
CASSWTGGGSPLHF
TGTGCCAGTAGTTGGACAGGGGGTGGATCACCCCTCCACTTT
>TRBJ1-4|-|-|TRBV20-1
CSAGPYEKLFF
TGCAGTGCCGGTCCGTATGAAAAACTGTTTTTT
>TRBJ2-7|-|-|TRBV28
CASSLGPTYEQYF
TGTGCCAGCAGTTTAGGCCCCACCTACGAGCAGTACTTC
>TRBJ2-7|few|TRBD1|TRBV2
CATGQGYEQYF
TGTGCCACGGGACAGGGCTACGAGCAGTACTTC
>TRBJ1-5|-|-|TRBV5-1
CASSLQGLNQPQHF
TGCGCCAGCAGCTTACAGGGACTCAATCAGCCCCAGCATTTT
>TRBJ2-3|once|TRBD2|TRBV10-3
CAISESKREGRADTQYF
TGTGCCATCAGTGAGTCGAAGCGGGAGGGCCGGGCAGATACGCAGTATTTT
>TRBJ2-5|-|-|TRBV5-6
CASSPSPGGQETQYF
TGTGCCAGCAGTCCCTCCCCTGGCGGGCAAGAGACCCAGTACTTC
>TRBJ1-5|-|TRBD1|TRBV19
CASTDRAERQPQHF
TGTGCCAGCACGGACAGGGCGGAAAGGCAGCCCCAGCATTTT
>TRBJ2-7|-|-|TRBV30
CAWSVPPQAYEQYF
TGTGCCTGGAGTGTACCCCCCCAGGCCTACGAGCAGTACTTC
>TRBJ2-7|-|-|TRBV27
CATHSQRDTYEQYF
TGTGCCACGCACTCTCAGCGGGACACCTACGAGCAGTACTTC
>TRBJ2-7|-|-|TRBV21-1
CASSPTRTSYEQYF
TGTGCCAGCAGCCCGACTCGTACCTCCTACGAGCAGTACTTC
>TRBJ1-2|-|-|TRBV5-4
CASSLPSGYGYTF
TGTGCCAGCAGCTTGCCAAGCGGGTATGGCTACACCTTC
>TRBJ2-1|-|TRBD2|TRBV6-6
CASSRTGTSSYNEQFF
TGTGCCAGCAGCCGCACCGGGACTAGCTCCTACAATGAGCAGTTCTTC
>TRBJ2-2|-|TRBD2|TRBV5-1
CASSFNSGSANTGELFF
TGCGCCAGCAGCTTTAATAGCGGGAGCGCGAACACCGGGGAGCTGTTTTTT
>TRBJ2-2|-|TRBD1|TRBV10-3
CAISVPGGTGELFF
TGTGCCATCAGTGTGCCAGGGGGCACCGGGGAGCTGTTTTTT
>TRBJ1-3|-|-|TRBV18
CASSPTRAGNTIYF
TGTGCCAGCTCACCGACCCGGGCTGGAAACACCATATATTTT
>TRBJ1-2|-|TRBD1|TRBV28
CASSGQVNYGYTF
TGTGCCAGCAGTGGACAGGTTAACTATGGCTACACCTTC
>TRBJ1-2|-|-|TRBV19
CASNDLGGYTF
TGTGCCAGTAACGACCTCGGGGGCTACACCTTC
>TRBJ2-7|-|TRBD2|TRBV4-3
CASSQRLAAYEQYF
TGCGCCAGCAGCCAAAGACTAGCGGCCTACGAGCAGTACTTC
>TRBJ1-5|-|-|TRBV28
CASSLVGRGSQPQHF
TGTGCCAGCAGTTTGGTGGGCAGGGGAAGTCAGCCCCAGCATTTT
>TRBJ2-2|-|-|TRBV4-1
CASSQEGPGTGELFF
TGCGCCAGCAGCCAAGAGGGGCCAGGCACCGGGGAGCTGTTTTTT
>TRBJ1-5|-|-|TRBV4-1
CASSQDQSHIGVQNQPQHF
TGCGCCAGCAGCCAAGATCAAAGTCACATTGGGGTCCAAAATCAGCCCCAGCATTTT
>TRBJ2-5|once|-|TRBV4-1
CASGWAGRSGETQYF
TGCGCCAGCGGGTGGGCAGGGAGGTCGGGAGAGACCCAGTACTTC
>TRBJ2-7|-|-|TRBV25-1
CASSESGDYEQYF
TGTGCCAGCAGTGAGTCAGGGGACTACGAGCAGTACTTC
>TRBJ1-3|-|-|TRBV7-8
CASSLNQQGVPGNTIYF
TGTGCCAGCAGCCTAAACCAACAGGGAGTTCCTGGAAACACCATATATTTT
>TRBJ2-7|-|-|TRBV9
CASSVAFGEQYF
TGTGCCAGCAGCGTAGCGTTTGGCGAGCAGTACTTC
>TRBJ1-6|-|-|TRBV2
CASSGGALNSPLHF
TGTGCCAGCTCGGGGGGGGCCCTTAATTCACCCCTCCACTTT
>TRBJ1-1|-|-|TRBV5-6
CASTLGGLIIEAFF
TGTGCCAGCACCCTCGGAGGGTTAATAATTGAAGCTTTCTTT
>TRBJ2-5|-|-|TRBV21-1
CASSKTCWGGSDQETQYF
TGTGCCAGCAGCAAAACGTGCTGGGGGGGCAGTGACCAAGAGACCCAGTACTTC
>TRBJ2-7|few|-|TRBV2
CASTWTALPGKQYF
TGTGCCAGCACCTGGACAGCCCTTCCAGGTAAGCAGTACTTC
>TRBJ2-3|-|TRBD1|TRBV2
CARRWDRGTDTQYF
TGTGCCAGACGTTGGGACAGGGGAACAGATACGCAGTATTTT
>TRBJ1-4|-|-|TRBV18
CASSDDRNPTNEKLFF
TGTGCCAGCTCAGACGACCGAAATCCAACTAATGAAAAACTGTTTTTT